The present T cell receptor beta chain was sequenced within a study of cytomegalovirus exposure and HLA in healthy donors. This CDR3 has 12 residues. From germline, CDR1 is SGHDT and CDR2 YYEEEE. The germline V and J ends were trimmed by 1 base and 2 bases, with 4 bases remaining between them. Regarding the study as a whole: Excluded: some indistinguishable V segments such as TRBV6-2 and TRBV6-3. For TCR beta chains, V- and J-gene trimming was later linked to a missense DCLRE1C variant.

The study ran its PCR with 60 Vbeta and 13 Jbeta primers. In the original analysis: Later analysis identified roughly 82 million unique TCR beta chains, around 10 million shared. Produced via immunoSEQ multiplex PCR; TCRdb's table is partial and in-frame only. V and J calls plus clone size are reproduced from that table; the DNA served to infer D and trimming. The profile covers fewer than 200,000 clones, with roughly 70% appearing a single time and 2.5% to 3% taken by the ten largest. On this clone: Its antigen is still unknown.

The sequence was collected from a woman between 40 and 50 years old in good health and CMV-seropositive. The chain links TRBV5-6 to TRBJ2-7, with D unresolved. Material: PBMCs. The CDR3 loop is CASSLLAYEQYF. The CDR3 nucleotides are TGTGCCAGCAGCTTGCTCGCCTACGAGCAGTACTTC.